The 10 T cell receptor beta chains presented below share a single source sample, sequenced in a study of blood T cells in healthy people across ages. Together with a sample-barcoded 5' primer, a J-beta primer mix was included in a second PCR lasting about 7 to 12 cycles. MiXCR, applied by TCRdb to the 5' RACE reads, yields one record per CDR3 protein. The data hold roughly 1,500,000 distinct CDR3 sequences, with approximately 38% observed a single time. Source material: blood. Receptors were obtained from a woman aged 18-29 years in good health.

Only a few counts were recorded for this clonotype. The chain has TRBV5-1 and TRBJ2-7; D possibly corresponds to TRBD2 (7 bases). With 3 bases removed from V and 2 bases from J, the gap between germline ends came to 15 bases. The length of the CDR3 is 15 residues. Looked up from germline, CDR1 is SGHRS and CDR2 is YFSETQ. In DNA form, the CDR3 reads TGCGCCAGCAGCTCTCGAGGGGGGGACGCCTACGAGCAGTACTTC. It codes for CASSSRGGDAYEQYF.

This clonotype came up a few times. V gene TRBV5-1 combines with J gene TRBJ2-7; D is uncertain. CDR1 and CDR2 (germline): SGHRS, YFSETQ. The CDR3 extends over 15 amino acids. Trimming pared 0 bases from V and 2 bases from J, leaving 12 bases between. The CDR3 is CASSLEEGRTYEQYF. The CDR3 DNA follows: TGCGCCAGCAGCTTGGAGGAAGGTAGGACCTACGAGCAGTACTTC.

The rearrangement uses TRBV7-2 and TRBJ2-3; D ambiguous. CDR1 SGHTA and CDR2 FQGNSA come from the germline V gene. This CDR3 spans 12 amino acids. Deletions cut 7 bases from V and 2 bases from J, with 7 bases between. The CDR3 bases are TGTGCCAGCACCCCTCCCACAGATACGCAGTATTTT. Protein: CASTPPTDTQYF. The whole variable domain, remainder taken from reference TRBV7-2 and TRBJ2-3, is GAGVSQSPSNKVTEKGKDVELRCDPISGHTALYWYRQSLGQGLEFLIYFQGNSAPDKSGLPSDRFSAERTGGSVSTLTIQRTQQEDSAVYLCASTPPTDTQYFGPGTRLTVL.

The CDR3 sequence: CASRTLRLAQTDTQYF. The CDR3 DNA reads as TGTGCCAGCAGAACTCTCCGACTAGCGCAGACAGATACGCAGTATTTT. The chain uses TRBV27 and TRBJ2-3, with 8 nucleotides matching TRBD2. V was pared by 6 bases and J by 3 bases, with 11 bases of the junction left unmatched. Germline lookup yields CDR1 MNHEY and CDR2 SMNVEV (reference sequence). The CDR3 runs to 16 residues.

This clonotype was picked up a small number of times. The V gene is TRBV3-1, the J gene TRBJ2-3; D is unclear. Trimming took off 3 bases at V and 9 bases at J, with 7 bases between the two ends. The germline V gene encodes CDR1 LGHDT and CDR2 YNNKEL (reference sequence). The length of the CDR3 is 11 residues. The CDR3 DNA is TGTGCCAGCAGCCAGTCTAACACGCAGTATTTT. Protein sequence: CASSQSNTQYF.

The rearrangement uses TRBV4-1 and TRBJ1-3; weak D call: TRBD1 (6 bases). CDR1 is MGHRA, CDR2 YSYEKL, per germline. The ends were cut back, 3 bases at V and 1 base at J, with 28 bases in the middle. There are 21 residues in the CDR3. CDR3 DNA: TGCGCCAGCAGCCATCCTTTGGGGGGCAGGGTATCGGGAACGTCTGGAAACACCATATATTTT. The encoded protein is CASSHPLGGRVSGTSGNTIYF.

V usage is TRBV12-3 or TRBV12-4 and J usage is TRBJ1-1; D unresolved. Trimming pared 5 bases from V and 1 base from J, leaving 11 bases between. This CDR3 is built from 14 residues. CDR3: CASSPLETNTEAFF. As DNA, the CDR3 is TGTGCCAGCAGTCCCCTCGAAACGAACACTGAAGCTTTCTTT.

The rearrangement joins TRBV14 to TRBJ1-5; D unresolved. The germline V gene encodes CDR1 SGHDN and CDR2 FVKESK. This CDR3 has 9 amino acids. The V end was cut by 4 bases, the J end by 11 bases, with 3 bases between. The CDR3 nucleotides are TGTGCCAGCAGCCGGGCCCAGCATTTT. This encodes CASSRAQHF.

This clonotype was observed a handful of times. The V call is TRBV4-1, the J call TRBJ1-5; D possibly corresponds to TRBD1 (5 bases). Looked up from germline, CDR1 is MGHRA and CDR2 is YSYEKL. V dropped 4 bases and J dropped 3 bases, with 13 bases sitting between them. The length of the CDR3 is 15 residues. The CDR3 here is CASSLKGAPNQPQHF. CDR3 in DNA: TGCGCCAGCAGCCTTAAAGGGGCCCCCAATCAGCCCCAGCATTTT.

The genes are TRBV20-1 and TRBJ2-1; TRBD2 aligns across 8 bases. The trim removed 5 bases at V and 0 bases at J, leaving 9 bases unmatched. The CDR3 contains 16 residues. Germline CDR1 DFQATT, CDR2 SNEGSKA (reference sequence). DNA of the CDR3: TGCAGTGCTCTAATACTAGCGGCGAGCTCCTACAATGAGCAGTTCTTC. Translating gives CSALILAASSYNEQFF.